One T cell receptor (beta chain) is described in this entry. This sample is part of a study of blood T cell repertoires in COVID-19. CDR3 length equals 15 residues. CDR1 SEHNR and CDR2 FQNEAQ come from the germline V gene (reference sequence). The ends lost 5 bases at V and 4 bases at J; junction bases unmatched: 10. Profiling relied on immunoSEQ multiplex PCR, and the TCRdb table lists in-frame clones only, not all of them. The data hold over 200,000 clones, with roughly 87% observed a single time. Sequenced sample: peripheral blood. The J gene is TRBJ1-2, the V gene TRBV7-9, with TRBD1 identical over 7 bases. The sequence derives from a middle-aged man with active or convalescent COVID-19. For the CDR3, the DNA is TGTGCCAGCAGCACACGTCAGACAGGGAGCTATGGCTACACCTTC. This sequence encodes CASSTRQTGSYGYTF.